This paragraph covers one T cell receptor (beta chain) sequence. The antigen it binds to is not known. CCR7+ PD-1+ TIGIT+ early differentiated memory cells with dysfunctional, exhausted-like traits were defined as progenitor exhausted-like memory CD8+ T cells (TPEX). Density gradient separation was used to isolate peripheral blood mononuclear cells from buffy coats of healthy donors. Negative magnetic separation using EasySep or MojoSort CD8+ T cell isolation kits was how the study enriched total CD8+ T cells. For each subset, total RNA was extracted using an RNeasy Mini Kit from duplicate vials of some 150,000 sorted CD8+ T cells. PBMCs were used either fresh or after being cryopreserved in fetal bovine serum containing approximately 10% DMSO. Fluorescence-activated cell sorting on a FACSAria III was used to sort CD8+ T cell subsets to purity. The CDR3, from cysteine to phenylalanine, totals 13 residues. This entry has no DNA. CDR1 and CDR2 (LGHNA, YSLEER) derive from the germline V gene.

This sample was taken from a study of human CD8 memory T cell subsets (dated by TCRdb to 2020 to 2021). About the full investigation: To assess clonal relationships, the TCRbeta repertoires of stem-like (TSTEM), progenitor exhausted-like (TPEX) and effector memory CD8+ T cell subsets were compared. Six donors each provided TSTEM, TPEX and effector memory subsets, and TCRbeta repertoires were obtained from all six.

Sequencing was carried out with a NextSeq 550. A Human TCR Profiling Kit was used to prepare UMI-labeled 5' RACE TCRbeta libraries. Every TCRbeta library was prepared in parallel with an identical number of PCR cycles. Per the original workflow: The number of functional CDR3beta clonotypes in each TCRbeta library ranged from about 2,800 to 18,000. MIGEC 1.2.9 handled UMI extraction and consensus assembly, with a minimum of three reads required per UMI. MiXCR 3.0.3 was used to extract in-frame CDR3beta repertoires. After each sample was downsampled to 42,000 randomly selected UMIs, diversity metrics were computed in VDJtools 1.2.1. For each sample pair, the repertoire overlap metrics D, R and F2 were calculated in VDJtools using the top 3,000 clones. The reads underwent TCRdb reprocessing, giving one record for each CDR3 protein sequence and no DNA. TCRdb, not the original authors, processed these V and J calls. In this sample's table one finds thousands of distinct CDR3 sequences. Of the sample, around 20% is held by the ten largest clones.

Study-wide findings and limitations: The stem-like TSTEM and TPEX subsets each shared clonotypes with effector memory cells, but the TSTEM and TPEX repertoires had minimal overlap with each other, suggesting distinct antigen spectra. Greater repertoire diversity in TSTEM than in TPEX subsets was suggested by Chao1 estimates, potentially reflecting a broader range of specificities. Only TCRbeta chains were sequenced, and repertoire comparisons rested on 6 or 7 donors tested with paired t-tests and Bonferroni correction. TSTEM and TPEX subsets showed similarly high normalized Shannon-Wiener diversity, whereas effector memory subsets were comparatively less diverse.

Here the chain combines TRBV4-3 and TRBJ2-7; no DNA is available, so the TRBD1 call from TCRdb remains unchecked. The TCR was taken from a human donor in good health. Input material: CD8+ T cells from PBMCs. The CDR3 protein is CASSLTGGREQYF.